This TCR beta chain is from a study of cytomegalovirus exposure and HLA in healthy donors. Broader study findings: Across all donors, roughly uniform sequencing depth was an assumption of the presence/absence analyses.

The PCR contained 60 Vbeta and 13 Jbeta primers. Here immunoSEQ multiplex PCR was the method, and the copy in TCRdb shows in-frame clones only, minus some. The sample contains over 150,000 clones, more than 80% of which appear only once. Regarding this clone: Its antigen is not known.

The germline CDR1 and CDR2 sequences are LGHNA and YSLEER. V shed 0 bases and J shed 1 base, with 13 bases lying between them. CDR3 length: 16 residues. The chain is built from TRBV4-3 and TRBJ2-7; D is uncertain. The sample consisted of PBMCs. The TCR originated in a woman in her twenties or thirties in good health and CMV-seropositive. CDR3 region: CASSQDLAGRSYEQYF. The CDR3 DNA reads TGCGCCAGCAGCCAAGATCTGGCAGGTAGATCCTACGAGCAGTACTTC.